This T cell receptor beta chain was observed in a study of human T cells and chemical hapten exposure. General study points: Expanded TCR sets contained significantly more large CDR3 similarity clusters than controls.

In this sample, this clonotype turned up many times. What it binds is unknown. Time point specified: pre-sensitization, week 0. Treatment denoted: therapeutic diphenylcyclopropenone sensitization with weekly scalp DPC. Alopecia patients deemed DPC-suitable, aged 18 to 70, excluding pregnancy. TCRdb re-called the RACE reads with MiXCR, one entry per CDR3 protein. The table shows a few hundred thousand distinct CDR3 sequences, with approximately 5.8% occurring only once. The V end was cut by 10 bases, the J end by 7 bases, with 14 bases between. This CDR3 has 12 amino acids. The material was whole blood, obtained in connection with sensitization to the hapten diphenylcyclopropenone (DPC). The TCR originated in a woman aged 18-29 years with alopecia areata. Some clones in this sample may be carry-over from other donors' samples. The rearrangement links TRBV12-3 or TRBV12-4 to TRBJ2-1; tentatively, D is TRBD1 or TRBD2 (5 bases each). In DNA, the CDR3 is TGTGCCACGACGAAGGGGACGAATGAGCAGTTCTTC. Protein product: CATTKGTNEQFF.